The 24 T cell receptor beta chains reported below all come from one sample, sequenced in a study of blood T cell repertoires in COVID-19. TCRdb's copy holds only in-frame clones and misses some; the assay was immunoSEQ multiplex PCR. The sample has about 250,000 clones; around nine tenths are singletons. The sample consisted of peripheral blood. Source of these receptors: a woman aged 55-69 years who had recovered from COVID-19.

The V call is TRBV28, the J call TRBJ1-6, with D unclear. Trimming pared 7 bases from V and 8 bases from J, leaving 12 bases between. The germline V gene encodes CDR1 MDHEN and CDR2 SYDVKM. This CDR3 is built from 13 residues. The CDR3: CASKAPGYSPLHF. The CDR3 bases are TGTGCCAGCAAGGCGCCGGGGTATTCACCCCTCCACTTT.

The V gene is TRBV5-1, the J gene TRBJ2-3; a weak D match, TRBD2 (5 bases). The germline gives CDR1 SGHRS, CDR2 YFSETQ. The CDR3 runs to 14 residues. V was shortened by 2 bases and J by 1 base, with 8 bases between the two germline ends. The CDR3 region is CASSLAARTDTQYF. The CDR3 DNA reads TGCGCCAGCAGCTTAGCGGCTCGCACAGATACGCAGTATTTT.

V gene TRBV5-1 combines with J gene TRBJ2-1; 10 positions match TRBD1. The V gene's germline CDR1 is SGHRS and CDR2 YFSETQ. The CDR3 is 15 residues long. V lost 6 bases to trimming and J lost 8 bases; unmatched junction nucleotides: 11. CDR3 sequence: CASIRGDRGVHEQFF. As DNA, the CDR3 is TGCGCCAGCATCCGGGGGGACAGGGGAGTCCATGAGCAGTTCTTC.

The V and J genes are TRBV7-2 and TRBJ2-3; possible D gene TRBD1, 5 bases. V was clipped by 5 bases and J by 6 bases, with 12 bases between them. Germline CDR1 and CDR2: SGHTA and FQGNSA. This CDR3 comprises 13 residues. The DNA for the CDR3 is TGTGCCAGCAGCGCCGTAGGGGTGGATACGCAGTATTTT. Amino acid sequence: CASSAVGVDTQYF.

The rearrangement uses TRBV24-1 and TRBJ2-3; 14 bases agree with TRBD2. Germline CDR1 reads KGHDR; CDR2 reads SFDVKD. Germline trimming cut 2 bases from V and 5 bases from J; bases unmatched to any gene: 11. CDR3 length: 19 amino acids. CDR3 region: CATSDSEWTSGGRGDTQYF. CDR3 nucleotides: TGTGCCACCAGTGATTCCGAGTGGACTAGCGGGGGGCGGGGAGATACGCAGTATTTT.

The V gene is TRBV6-1, the J gene TRBJ1-2; the match to TRBD1 covers 9 bases. The germline CDR1 and CDR2 sequences are MNHNS and SASEGT. The CDR3 is made up of 16 amino acids. With V trimmed by 1 base and J by 7 bases, 10 bases remained unmatched. The CDR3: CASSEGATGGTSGYTF. The CDR3 nucleotides read TGTGCCAGCAGTGAAGGTGCTACAGGGGGCACGAGTGGCTACACCTTC.

V is TRBV12-3 or TRBV12-4 and J is TRBJ2-2; possibly TRBD2 for D (6 bases). The CDR3 runs 13 residues. V gave up 6 bases and J gave up 6 bases, with 11 bases separating them. The CDR3 DNA sequence: TGTGCCAGCAGACTTAGGGAGGCCGGGGAGCTGTTTTTT. It codes for CASRLREAGELFF.

This rearrangement joins TRBV14 to TRBJ2-7; 7 nucleotides align to TRBD2. From germline, CDR1 is SGHDN and CDR2 FVKESK. This CDR3 spans 17 amino acids. The junction had 8 bases not matched to a gene; V was cut back by 0 bases and J by 0 bases. CDR3 protein: CASSQDSVAGFSYEQYF. CDR3 bases: TGTGCCAGCAGCCAAGATTCCGTAGCGGGTTTCTCCTACGAGCAGTACTTC. Drawing the rest from reference TRBV14 and TRBJ2-7, the complete variable domain is EAGVTQFPSHSVIEKGQTVTLRCDPISGHDNLYWYRRVMGKEIKFLLHFVKESKQDESGMPNNRFLAERTGGTYSTLKVQPAELEDSGVYFCASSQDSVAGFSYEQYFGPGTRLTVT.

The rearrangement links TRBV2 to TRBJ2-5; no reliable D call. The V and J ends lost 11 bases and 1 base respectively, with 20 bases between them. This CDR3 is 15 amino acids long. Per germline, CDR1 SNHLY and CDR2 FYNNEI. Written as DNA, the CDR3 is TGTGCCGGGTCCAGGTATCAAGCCCCCCAAGAGACCCAGTACTTC. This translates into CAGSRYQAPQETQYF.

The V and J genes are TRBV10-3 and TRBJ2-5, with TRBD1 as a possible D gene (6 bases). V lost 0 bases and J lost 2, with 10 bases in between. The CDR3 consists of 15 residues. CDR1 and CDR2 (germline): ENHRY, SYGVKD. The CDR3 DNA reads as TGTGCCATCAGTGAGTCTAGGACAGCTCAAGAGACCCAGTACTTC. It codes for CAISESRTAQETQYF.

The rearrangement uses TRBV19 and TRBJ2-1; 9 bases fit TRBD1. V gave up 5 bases and J gave up 10 bases; unmatched junction bases: 3. The CDR3 is made up of 12 amino acids. Per germline, CDR1 LNHDA and CDR2 SQIVND (reference sequence). The CDR3 reads CASSYRGREQFF. Here the CDR3 DNA reads TGTGCCAGTAGTTACAGGGGGCGCGAGCAGTTCTTC.

This chain links TRBV20-1 with TRBJ1-3; D gene ambiguous. Germline lookup yields CDR1 DFQATT and CDR2 SNEGSKA (reference sequence). This CDR3 has 13 amino acids. Trimming shortened V by 3 bases and J by 0 bases, and 6 bases separated the two germline ends. The CDR3 nucleotides read TGCAGTGCTAGTTCGGGCTCTGGAAACACCATATATTTT. This sequence encodes CSASSGSGNTIYF.

The chain uses TRBV19 and TRBJ1-6; D is unclear. The ends were cut back, 2 bases at V and 0 bases at J, with 8 bases in the middle. The CDR3 runs to 16 residues. CDR1 is LNHDA, CDR2 SQIVND, per germline (reference sequence). CDR3 amino acids: CASSISRSSYNSPLHF. DNA for the CDR3: TGTGCCAGTAGTATAAGCCGGAGCTCCTATAATTCACCCCTCCACTTT. Complete variable domain (other parts from reference TRBV19 and TRBJ1-6): DGGITQSPKYLFRKEGQNVTLSCEQNLNHDAMYWYRQDPGQGLRLIYYSQIVNDFQKGDIAEGYSVSREKKESFPLTVTSAQKNPTAFYLCASSISRSSYNSPLHFGNGTRLTVT.

The table lists this clone with a few counts. The rearrangement joins TRBV3-1 (or the pseudogene TRBV3-2) to TRBJ1-2; unclear D gene. V was pared by 4 bases and J by 3 bases, with 9 bases between. The CDR3 spans 13 residues. CDR1 is LGHDT and CDR2 is YNNKEL in the germline V gene (reference sequence). CDR3 residues: CASSRAQDYGYTF. CDR3 sequence (DNA): TGTGCCAGCAGCCGCGCGCAAGACTATGGCTACACCTTC.

V gene TRBV14 combines with J gene TRBJ1-2; D is possibly TRBD1 (6 bases). Germline lookup yields CDR1 SGHDN and CDR2 FVKESK. Between the trimmed V and J ends, which lost 2 bases and 3 bases, there was a span of 7 bases. This CDR3 spans 13 amino acids. This CDR3 is CASSQQGYYGYTF. CDR3 in DNA: TGTGCCAGCAGCCAACAGGGGTACTATGGCTACACCTTC.

This chain joins TRBV14 and TRBJ1-2; 9 bases are a match to TRBD1. Trimming took 4 bases from V and 7 from J; bases not matched to a gene: 4. From germline, CDR1 is SGHDN and CDR2 FVKESK. The CDR3 is made up of 13 amino acids. In nucleotides, the CDR3 is TGTGCCAGCAGCCCGGGACAGGGAATTGGCTACACCTTC. It encodes CASSPGQGIGYTF.

The chain recombines TRBV19 with TRBJ2-7, with TRBD1 matching over 7 bases. Losses at the gene ends were 1 base for V and 0 bases for J; bases not matched to a gene: 3. This CDR3 comprises 15 residues. Germline assignment: CDR1 LNHDA and CDR2 SQIVND (reference sequence). The CDR3 nucleotides read TGTGCCAGTAGTATAGGAGGGGGCTCCTCCTACGAGCAGTACTTC. It codes for CASSIGGGSSYEQYF.

The rearrangement links TRBV7-9 to TRBJ1-1; maybe TRBD1 (6 bases). The CDR3 is made up of 16 amino acids. The V and J ends lost 5 bases and 5 bases respectively, with 21 bases between them. The V gene's germline CDR1 is SEHNR and CDR2 FQNEAQ (reference sequence). The CDR3 loop is CASSPDLTGQGTEAFF. CDR3 DNA sequence: TGTGCCAGCAGCCCCGATTTGACAGGCCAGGGGACTGAAGCTTTCTTT.

V is TRBV2 and J is TRBJ2-4, with D maybe TRBD1 (6 bases). CDR3 length: 16 amino acids. Deletions cut 0 bases from V and 0 bases from J, with 9 bases between. Germline V lookup: CDR1 SNHLY, CDR2 FYNNEI. CDR3 bases: TGTGCCAGCAGTGAAGCTGAGGGACAAGCCAAAAACATTCAGTACTTC. Protein product: CASSEAEGQAKNIQYF. Full variable domain (missing parts from reference TRBV2 and TRBJ2-4): EPEVTQTPSHQVTQMGQEVILRCVPISNHLYFYWYRQILGQKVEFLVSFYNNEISEKSEIFDDQFSVERPDGSNFTLKIRSTKLEDSAMYFCASSEAEGQAKNIQYFGAGTRLSVL.

The rearrangement uses TRBV19 and TRBJ1-1; D perhaps matches TRBD1 (5 bases). The CDR3 has 13 amino acids. The germline V gene has CDR1 LNHDA and CDR2 SQIVND (reference sequence). The germline V and J ends were trimmed by 8 bases and 0 bases, with 10 bases remaining between them. CDR3: CASQRGLNTEAFF. CDR3 in DNA: TGTGCCAGTCAACGGGGGTTGAACACTGAAGCTTTCTTT.

About this clone itself: Other DNA sequences in this sample translate to the same CDR3. This chain links TRBV3-1 (or the pseudogene TRBV3-2) with TRBJ2-3; D is uncertain. The germline V gene has CDR1 LGHDT and CDR2 YNNKEL (reference sequence). Trimming removed 4 bases from V and 0 bases from J, with 5 bases in between. The CDR3 has 13 residues. The CDR3 sequence: CASSLPSTDTQYF. DNA of the CDR3: TGTGCCAGCAGCCTCCCGAGCACAGATACGCAGTATTTT.

The CDR3 DNA reads TGTGCCAGCAGTTTGGAACGGGGAAACACTGAAGCTTTCTTT. This sequence encodes CASSLERGNTEAFF. This chain joins TRBV28 and TRBJ1-1; D gene ambiguous. The V gene lost 3 bases and the J gene lost 2 bases, with 10 bases spanning the gap. The CDR3 runs to 14 residues. CDR1 and CDR2 (germline): MDHEN, SYDVKM.

This sequence joins TRBV9 and TRBJ2-7, with a tentative D call TRBD1 (6 bases). This CDR3 has 17 amino acids. Germline V gene sequence: CDR1 SGDLS, CDR2 YYNGEE. Trimming took off 0 bases at V and 0 bases at J, with 16 bases between the two ends. The CDR3 nucleotides are TGTGCCAGCAGCGTAGCTCCCGACAGGCCGTACTCCTACGAGCAGTACTTC. This translates into CASSVAPDRPYSYEQYF.

In its sample, this clone was seen once. The rearrangement joins TRBV15 to TRBJ2-3, with 9 bases matching TRBD1. The CDR3 sequence is 16 residues long. V shed 3 bases and J 3 bases; nucleotides not matched to a gene: 7. Germline values: CDR1 LNHNV, CDR2 YYDKDF (reference sequence). CDR3 region: CATSSRDRVITDTQYF. As DNA, the CDR3 is TGTGCCACCAGCAGCCGGGACAGGGTAATAACAGATACGCAGTATTTT.